Below, one T cell receptor beta chain is given with its context. TCRdb's copy holds only in-frame clones and misses some; the assay was immunoSEQ multiplex PCR. The table has more than 50,000 clones, about nine tenths seen once; the top ten hold approximately 1.2%. The sample originates from a study of control samples from healthy donors and cancer patients. Germline lookup yields CDR1 SGHVS and CDR2 FNYEAQ. Deletions cut 5 bases from V and 5 bases from J, with 16 bases between. CDR3 length: 14 residues. This chain links TRBV7-6 with TRBJ2-7, with D perhaps given as TRBD1 or TRBD2 (6 bases each). Sequenced material: PBMCs. This sequence originates from a woman aged 45 to 65 with colorectal cancer. CDR3 sequence (DNA): TGTGCCAGCAGCCCTGCGGGGACAATCGACGAGCAGTACTTC. It is translated as CASSPAGTIDEQYF.